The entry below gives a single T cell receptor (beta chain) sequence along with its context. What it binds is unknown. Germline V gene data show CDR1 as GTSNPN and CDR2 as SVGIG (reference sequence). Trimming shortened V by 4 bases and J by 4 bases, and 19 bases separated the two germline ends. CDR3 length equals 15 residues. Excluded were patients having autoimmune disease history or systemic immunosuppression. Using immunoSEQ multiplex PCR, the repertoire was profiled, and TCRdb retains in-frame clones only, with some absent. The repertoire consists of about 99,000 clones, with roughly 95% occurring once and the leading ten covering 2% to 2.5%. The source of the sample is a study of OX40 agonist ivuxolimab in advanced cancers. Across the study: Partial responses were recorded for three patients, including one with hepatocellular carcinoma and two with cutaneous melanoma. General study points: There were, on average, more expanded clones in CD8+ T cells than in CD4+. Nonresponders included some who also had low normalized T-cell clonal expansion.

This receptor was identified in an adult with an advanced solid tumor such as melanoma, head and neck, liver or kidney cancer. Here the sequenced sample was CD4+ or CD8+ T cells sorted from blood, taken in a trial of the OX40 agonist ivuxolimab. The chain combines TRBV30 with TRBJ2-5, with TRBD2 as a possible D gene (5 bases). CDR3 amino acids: CAWNREFGDGETQYF. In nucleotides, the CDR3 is TGTGCCTGGAACCGGGAATTTGGGGATGGAGAGACCCAGTACTTC.